This T cell receptor (beta chain) came from a study of response to subunit inactivated influenza vaccine. Overall study findings and caveats: It was suggested by the authors that few new T cells are recruited by each seasonal influenza vaccination.

TCRdb used MiXCR to reprocess the RT-PCR reads, holding one entry per CDR3 protein. The sample holds 610,000 or so distinct CDR3 sequences, 14% seen once. The CDR3 runs 15 residues. The V and J ends lost 4 bases and 4 bases, in that order; junction bases with no gene match: 6. Germline V gene sequence: CDR1 SGHDT, CDR2 YYEEEE. The sample holds many counts of this clonotype. Its cognate antigen is unknown. The receptor's source is a man aged 50 or older who received an inactivated influenza vaccine. The J gene is TRBJ2-4, the V gene TRBV5-6; 9 bases align to TRBD1. This material consisted of PBMCs from blood, taken 11 to 12 days after vaccination. The CDR3 loop reads CASSRRGTGKNIQYF. As DNA, the CDR3 is TGTGCCAGCAGCCGACGAGGGACAGGGAAAAACATTCAGTACTTC. Full variable domain (remainder filled in from reference TRBV5-6 and TRBJ2-4): DAGVTQSPTHLIKTRGQQVTLRCSPKSGHDTVSWYQQALGQGPQFIFQYYEEEERQRGNFPDRFSGHQFPNYSSELNVNALLLGDSALYLCASSRRGTGKNIQYFGAGTRLSVL.